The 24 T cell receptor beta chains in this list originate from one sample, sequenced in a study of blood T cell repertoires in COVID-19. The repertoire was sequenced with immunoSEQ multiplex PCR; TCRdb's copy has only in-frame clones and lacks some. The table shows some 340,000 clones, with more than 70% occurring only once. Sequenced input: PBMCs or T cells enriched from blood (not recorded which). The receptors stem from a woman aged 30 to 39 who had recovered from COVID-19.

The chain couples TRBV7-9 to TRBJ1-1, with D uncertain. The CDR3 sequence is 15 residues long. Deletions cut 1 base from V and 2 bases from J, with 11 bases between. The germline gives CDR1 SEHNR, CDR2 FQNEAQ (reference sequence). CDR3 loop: CASSLGGRVNTEAFF. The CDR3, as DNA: TGTGCCAGCAGCTTAGGAGGCCGGGTCAACACTGAAGCTTTCTTT.

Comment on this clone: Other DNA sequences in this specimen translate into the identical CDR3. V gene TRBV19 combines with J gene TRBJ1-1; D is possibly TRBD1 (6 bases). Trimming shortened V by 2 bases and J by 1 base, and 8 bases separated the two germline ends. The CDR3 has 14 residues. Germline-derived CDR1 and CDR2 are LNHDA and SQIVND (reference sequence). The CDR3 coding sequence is TGTGCCAGTAGTATAAGGGGGGGGAACACTGAAGCTTTCTTT. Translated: CASSIRGGNTEAFF.

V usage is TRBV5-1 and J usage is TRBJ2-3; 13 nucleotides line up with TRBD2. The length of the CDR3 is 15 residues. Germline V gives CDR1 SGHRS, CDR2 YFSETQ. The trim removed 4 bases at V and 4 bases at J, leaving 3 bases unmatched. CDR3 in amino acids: CASSPGLAGPDTQYF. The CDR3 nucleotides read TGCGCCAGCAGCCCGGGACTAGCGGGGCCAGATACGCAGTATTTT.

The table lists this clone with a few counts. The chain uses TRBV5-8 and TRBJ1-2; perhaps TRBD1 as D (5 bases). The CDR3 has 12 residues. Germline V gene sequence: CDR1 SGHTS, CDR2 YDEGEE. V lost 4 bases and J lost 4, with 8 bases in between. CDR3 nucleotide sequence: TGTGCCAGCAGCAGGCAGGGCTATGGCTACACCTTC. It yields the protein CASSRQGYGYTF.

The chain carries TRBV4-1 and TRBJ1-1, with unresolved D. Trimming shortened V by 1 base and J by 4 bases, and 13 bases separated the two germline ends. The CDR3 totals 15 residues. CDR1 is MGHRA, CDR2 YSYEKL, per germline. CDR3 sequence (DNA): TGCGCCAGCAGCCAAGGTGCGGGCTTTCGCACTGAAGCTTTCTTT. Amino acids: CASSQGAGFRTEAFF.

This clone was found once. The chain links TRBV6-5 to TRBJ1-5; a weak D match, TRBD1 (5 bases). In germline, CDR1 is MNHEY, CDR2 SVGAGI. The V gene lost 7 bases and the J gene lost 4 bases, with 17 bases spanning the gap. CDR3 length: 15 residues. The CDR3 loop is CASKPWARENQPQHF. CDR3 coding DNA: TGTGCCAGCAAACCCTGGGCCAGGGAAAATCAGCCCCAGCATTTT.

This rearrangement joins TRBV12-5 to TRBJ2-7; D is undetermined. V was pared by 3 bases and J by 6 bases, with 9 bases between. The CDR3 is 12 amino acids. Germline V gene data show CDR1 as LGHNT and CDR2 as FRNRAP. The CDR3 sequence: CASGFNSLEQYF. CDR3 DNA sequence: TGTGCTAGTGGTTTTAATTCCCTCGAGCAGTACTTC. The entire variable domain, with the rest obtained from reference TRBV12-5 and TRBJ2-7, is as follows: DARVTQTPRHKVTEMGQEVTMRCQPILGHNTVFWYRQTMMQGLELLAYFRNRAPLDDSGMPKDRFSAEMPDATLATLKIQPSEPRDSAVYFCASGFNSLEQYFGPGTRLTVT.

The CDR3 coding sequence is TGCGCCAGCAGCCAAAACGCGGGGGGGATTCAAGAGACCCAGTACTTC. This gives the protein CASSQNAGGIQETQYF. The V call is TRBV4-3, the J call TRBJ2-5; 9 bases fit TRBD2. After removal of 2 bases from V and 2 bases from J, the junction contained 6 bases not matched to a gene. The CDR3 totals 16 residues. The germline CDR1 and CDR2 sequences are LGHNA and YSLEER.

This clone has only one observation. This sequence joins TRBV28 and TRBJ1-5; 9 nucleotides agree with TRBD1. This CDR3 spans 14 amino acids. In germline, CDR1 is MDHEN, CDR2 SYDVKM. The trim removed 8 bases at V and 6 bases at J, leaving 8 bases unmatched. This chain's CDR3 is CASVTPDRGQPQHF. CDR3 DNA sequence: TGTGCCAGCGTGACCCCGGACAGGGGTCAGCCCCAGCATTTT. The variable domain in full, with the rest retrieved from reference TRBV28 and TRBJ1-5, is DVKVTQSSRYLVKRTGEKVFLECVQDMDHENMFWYRQDPGLGLRLIYFSYDVKMKEKGDIPEGYSVSREKKERFSLILESASTNQTSMYLCASVTPDRGQPQHFGDGTRLSIL.

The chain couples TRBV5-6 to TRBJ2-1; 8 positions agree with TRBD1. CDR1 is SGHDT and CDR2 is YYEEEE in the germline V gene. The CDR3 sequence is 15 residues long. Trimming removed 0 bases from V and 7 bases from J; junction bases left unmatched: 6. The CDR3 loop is CASSLGQGTWNEQFF. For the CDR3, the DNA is TGTGCCAGCAGCTTGGGACAGGGGACATGGAATGAGCAGTTCTTC.

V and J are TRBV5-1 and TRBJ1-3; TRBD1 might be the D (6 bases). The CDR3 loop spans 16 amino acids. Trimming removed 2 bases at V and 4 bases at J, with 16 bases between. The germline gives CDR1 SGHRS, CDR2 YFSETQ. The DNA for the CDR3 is TGCGCCAGCAGCTTACCGGGACATAGGGGAGGAAACACCATATATTTT. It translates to CASSLPGHRGGNTIYF.

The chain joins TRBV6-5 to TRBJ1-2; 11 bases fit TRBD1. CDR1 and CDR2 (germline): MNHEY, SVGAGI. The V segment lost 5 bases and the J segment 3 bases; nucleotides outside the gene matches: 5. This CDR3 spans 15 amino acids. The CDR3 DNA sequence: TGTGCCAGCAGTCCCCGGGACAGGGGGTACTATGGCTACACCTTC. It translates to CASSPRDRGYYGYTF.

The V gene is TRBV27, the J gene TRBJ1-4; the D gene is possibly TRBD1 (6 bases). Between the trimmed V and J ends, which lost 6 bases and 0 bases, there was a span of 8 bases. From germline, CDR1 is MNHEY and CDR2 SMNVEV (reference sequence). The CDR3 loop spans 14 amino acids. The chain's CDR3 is CASSWTATNEKLFF. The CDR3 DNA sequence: TGTGCCAGCAGCTGGACAGCAACTAATGAAAAACTGTTTTTT. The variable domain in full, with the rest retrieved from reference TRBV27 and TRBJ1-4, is EAQVTQNPRYLITVTGKKLTVTCSQNMNHEYMSWYRQDPGLGLRQIYYSMNVEVTDKGDVPEGYKVSRKEKRNFPLILESPSPNQTSLYFCASSWTATNEKLFFGSGTQLSVL.

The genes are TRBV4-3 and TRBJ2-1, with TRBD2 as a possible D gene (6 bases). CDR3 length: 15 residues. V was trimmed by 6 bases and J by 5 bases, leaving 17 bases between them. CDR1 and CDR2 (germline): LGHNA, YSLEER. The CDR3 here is CASSVGLASNNEQFF. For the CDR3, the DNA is TGCGCCAGCAGTGTGGGTCTAGCGAGTAACAATGAGCAGTTCTTC.

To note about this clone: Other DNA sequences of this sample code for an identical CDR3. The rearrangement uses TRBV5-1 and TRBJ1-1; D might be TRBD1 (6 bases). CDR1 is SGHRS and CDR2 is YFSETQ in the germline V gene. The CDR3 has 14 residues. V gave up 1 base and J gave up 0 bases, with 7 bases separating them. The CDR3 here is CASSLSGVNTEAFF. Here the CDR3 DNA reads TGCGCCAGCAGCTTGTCAGGGGTGAACACTGAAGCTTTCTTT.

The CDR3 DNA reads as TGTGCCAGCAGCTTAGATATACAGAATTCACCCCTCCACTTT. Its protein product is CASSLDIQNSPLHF. The J gene is TRBJ1-6, the V gene TRBV7-9; no firm D call. V shed 1 base and J shed 7 bases, with 8 bases lying between them. The CDR3 totals 14 residues. Germline V lookup: CDR1 SEHNR, CDR2 FQNEAQ (reference sequence).

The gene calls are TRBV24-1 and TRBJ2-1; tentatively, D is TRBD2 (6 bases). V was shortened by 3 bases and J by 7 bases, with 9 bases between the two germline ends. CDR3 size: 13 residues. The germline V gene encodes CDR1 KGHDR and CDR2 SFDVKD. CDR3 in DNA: TGTGCCACCAGTGATCCAGGGAGGAATGAGCAGTTCTTC. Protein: CATSDPGRNEQFF.

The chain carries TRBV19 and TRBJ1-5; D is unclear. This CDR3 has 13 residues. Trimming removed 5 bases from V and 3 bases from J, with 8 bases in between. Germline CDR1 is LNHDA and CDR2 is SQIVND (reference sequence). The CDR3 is CASSVSINQPQHF. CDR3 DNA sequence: TGTGCCAGTAGTGTGAGTATCAATCAGCCCCAGCATTTT.

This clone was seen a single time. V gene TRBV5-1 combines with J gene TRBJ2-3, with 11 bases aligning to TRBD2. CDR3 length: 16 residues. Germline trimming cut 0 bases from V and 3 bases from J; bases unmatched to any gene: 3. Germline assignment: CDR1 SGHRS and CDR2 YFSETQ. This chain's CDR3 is CASSLGSGGATDTQYF. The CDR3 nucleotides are TGCGCCAGCAGCTTGGGTAGCGGGGGGGCAACAGATACGCAGTATTTT.

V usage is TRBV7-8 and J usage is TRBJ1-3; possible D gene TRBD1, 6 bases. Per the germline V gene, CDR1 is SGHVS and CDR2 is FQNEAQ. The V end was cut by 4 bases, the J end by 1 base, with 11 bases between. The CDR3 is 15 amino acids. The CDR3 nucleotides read TGTGCCAGCAGCTCATACAGGGCGTCTGGAAACACCATATATTTT. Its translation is CASSSYRASGNTIYF.

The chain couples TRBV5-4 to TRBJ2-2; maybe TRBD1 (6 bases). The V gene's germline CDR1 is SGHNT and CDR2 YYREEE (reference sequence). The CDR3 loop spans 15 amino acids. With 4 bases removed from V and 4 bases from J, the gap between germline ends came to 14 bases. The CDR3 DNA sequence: TGTGCCAGCAGCAAGGGGGTGGACGGCACCGGGGAGCTGTTTTTT. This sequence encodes CASSKGVDGTGELFF.

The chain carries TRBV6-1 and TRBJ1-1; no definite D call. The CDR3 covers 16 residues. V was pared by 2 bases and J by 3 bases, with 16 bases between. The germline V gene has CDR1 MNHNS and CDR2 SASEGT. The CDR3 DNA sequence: TGTGCCAGCAGTGAAAGAGATATCCGTGTACACACTGAAGCTTTCTTT. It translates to CASSERDIRVHTEAFF.

In nucleotides, the CDR3 is TGTGCCAGCAGCTCAGGGTCAGGGTCTGGAAACACCATATATTTT. Its protein is CASSSGSGSGNTIYF. The chain joins TRBV7-2 to TRBJ1-3, with D maybe TRBD1 (5 bases). Trimming took off 4 bases at V and 1 base at J, with 11 bases between the two ends. CDR1 and CDR2 from the germline V gene are SGHTA and FQGNSA. The CDR3 runs 15 residues.

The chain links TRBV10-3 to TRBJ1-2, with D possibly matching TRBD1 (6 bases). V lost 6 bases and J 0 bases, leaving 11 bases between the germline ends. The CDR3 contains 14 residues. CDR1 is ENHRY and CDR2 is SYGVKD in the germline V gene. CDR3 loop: CAIRRGGANYGYTF. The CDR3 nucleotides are TGTGCCATCAGGAGGGGGGGCGCTAACTATGGCTACACCTTC.